This T cell receptor (beta chain) was found in a study of cytomegalovirus exposure and HLA in healthy donors. From germline, CDR1 is SGHVS and CDR2 FQNEAQ. There are 16 residues in the CDR3. V lost 2 bases and J 4 bases, leaving 15 bases between the germline ends. 60 Vbeta and 13 Jbeta primers were used in PCR. The assay was immunoSEQ multiplex PCR, and TCRdb's table has in-frame clones only and misses some. Of 150,000 to 200,000 clones detected, 65% to 80% appear once; the ten largest clones hold 3% to 3.5%. This sequence was found in a male donor in good health and CMV-seronegative. The sequencing input was PBMCs. The chain joins TRBV7-8 to TRBJ1-5; D might be TRBD1 (6 bases). The CDR3 nucleotides are TGTGCCAGCAGCTTACAACAGGGCCCGATTAATCAGCCCCAGCATTTT. Its translation: CASSLQQGPINQPQHF.